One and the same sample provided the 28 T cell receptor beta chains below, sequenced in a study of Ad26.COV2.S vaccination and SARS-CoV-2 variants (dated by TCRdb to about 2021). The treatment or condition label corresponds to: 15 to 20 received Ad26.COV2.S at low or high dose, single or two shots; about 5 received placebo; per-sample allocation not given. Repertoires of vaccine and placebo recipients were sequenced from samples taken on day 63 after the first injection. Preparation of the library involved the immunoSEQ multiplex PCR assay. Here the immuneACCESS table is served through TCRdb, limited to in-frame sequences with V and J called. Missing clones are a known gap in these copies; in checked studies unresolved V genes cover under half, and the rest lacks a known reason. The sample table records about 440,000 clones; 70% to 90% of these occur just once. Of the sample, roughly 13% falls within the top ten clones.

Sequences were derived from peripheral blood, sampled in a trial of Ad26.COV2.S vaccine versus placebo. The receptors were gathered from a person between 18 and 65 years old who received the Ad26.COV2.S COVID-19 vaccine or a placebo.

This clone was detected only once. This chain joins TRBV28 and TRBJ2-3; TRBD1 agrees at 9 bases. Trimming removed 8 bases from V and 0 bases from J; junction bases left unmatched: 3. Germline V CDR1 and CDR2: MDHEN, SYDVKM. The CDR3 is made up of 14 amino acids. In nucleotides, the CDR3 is TGTGCCAGCGGGACAGGGCAAAGCACAGATACGCAGTATTTT. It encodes CASGTGQSTDTQYF.

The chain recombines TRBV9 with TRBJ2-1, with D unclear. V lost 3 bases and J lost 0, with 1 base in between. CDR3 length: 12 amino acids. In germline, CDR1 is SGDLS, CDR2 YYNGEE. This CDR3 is CASSASYNEQFF. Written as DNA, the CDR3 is TGTGCCAGCAGCGCCTCCTACAATGAGCAGTTCTTC.

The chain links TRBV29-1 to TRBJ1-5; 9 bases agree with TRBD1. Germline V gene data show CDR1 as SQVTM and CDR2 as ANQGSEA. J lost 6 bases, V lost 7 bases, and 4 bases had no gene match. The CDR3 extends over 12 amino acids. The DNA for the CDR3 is TGCAGCGCCAGGACAGGGGTTCAGCCCCAGCATTTT. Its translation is CSARTGVQPQHF.

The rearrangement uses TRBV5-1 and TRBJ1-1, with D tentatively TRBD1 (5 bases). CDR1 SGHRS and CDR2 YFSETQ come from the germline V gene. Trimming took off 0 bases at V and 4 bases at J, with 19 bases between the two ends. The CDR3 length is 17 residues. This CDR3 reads CASSLGLAGRGRTEAFF. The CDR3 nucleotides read TGCGCCAGCAGCTTGGGGCTGGCAGGGCGTGGACGCACTGAAGCTTTCTTT.

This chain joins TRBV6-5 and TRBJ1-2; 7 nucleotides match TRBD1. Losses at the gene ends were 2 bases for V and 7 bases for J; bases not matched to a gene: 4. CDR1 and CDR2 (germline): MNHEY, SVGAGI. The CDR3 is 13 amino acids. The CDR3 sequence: CASSYRQGGGYTF. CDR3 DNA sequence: TGTGCCAGCAGTTACCGACAGGGAGGTGGCTACACCTTC.

The CDR3 nucleotides are TGTGCCAGCAGCCGGACCTCAGAGACCCAGTACTTC. Its protein product is CASSRTSETQYF. The chain carries TRBV7-2 and TRBJ2-5; D call uncertain. Trimming took 5 bases from V and 4 from J, leaving 8 bases between them. This CDR3 contains 12 residues. CDR1 and CDR2 from the germline V gene are SGHTA and FQGNSA.

CDR3 residues: CASTRDKVNTGELFF. CDR3 DNA sequence: TGTGCCAGCACCCGGGACAAAGTAAACACCGGGGAGCTGTTTTTT. The V call is TRBV7-9, the J call TRBJ2-2; perhaps TRBD1 as D (6 bases). V shed 7 bases and J shed 2 bases, with 14 bases lying between them. This CDR3 comprises 15 residues. Germline CDR1 and CDR2: SEHNR and FQNEAQ (reference sequence).

CDR3 bases: TGTGCCAGCAGTTACTCGCAGTTCAATGAGCAGTTCTTC. Encoded protein: CASSYSQFNEQFF. V and J are TRBV6-6 and TRBJ2-1; D ambiguous. The V end lost 0 bases, the J end lost 6 bases, and 6 bases lay between the germline ends. Germline loops: CDR1 MNHNY, CDR2 SVGAGI (reference sequence). CDR3 length equals 13 residues.

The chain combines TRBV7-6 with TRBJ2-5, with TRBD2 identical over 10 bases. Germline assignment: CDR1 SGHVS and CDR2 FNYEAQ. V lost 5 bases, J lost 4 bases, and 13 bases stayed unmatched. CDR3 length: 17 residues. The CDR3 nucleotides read TGTGCCAGCAGCCCAAGCCGAAGGAGCGGGGGGGGAGAGACCCAGTACTTC. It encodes CASSPSRRSGGGETQYF.

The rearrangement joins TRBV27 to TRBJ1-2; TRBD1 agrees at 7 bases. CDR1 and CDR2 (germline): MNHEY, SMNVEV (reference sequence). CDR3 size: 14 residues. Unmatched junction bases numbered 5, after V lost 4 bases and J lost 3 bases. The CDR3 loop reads CASSWDSRYYGYTF. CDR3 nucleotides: TGTGCCAGCAGTTGGGACAGCCGTTACTATGGCTACACCTTC.

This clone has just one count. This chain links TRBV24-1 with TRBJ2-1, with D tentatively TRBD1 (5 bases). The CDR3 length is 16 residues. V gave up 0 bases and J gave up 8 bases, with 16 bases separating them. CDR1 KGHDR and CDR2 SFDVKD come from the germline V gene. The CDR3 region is CATSDLRQGPTDEQFF. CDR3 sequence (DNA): TGTGCCACCAGTGATTTGCGGCAGGGCCCCACGGATGAGCAGTTCTTC.

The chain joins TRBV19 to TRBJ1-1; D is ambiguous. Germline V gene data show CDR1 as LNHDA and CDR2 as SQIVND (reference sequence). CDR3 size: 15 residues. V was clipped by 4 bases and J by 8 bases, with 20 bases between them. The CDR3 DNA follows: TGTGCCAGTAGTAGGGCGTCAGCTCATGCCCCCGAAGCTTTCTTT. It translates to CASSRASAHAPEAFF.

The CDR3 nucleotides are TGCAGCGTTGCGATCTTCCGGACCGAGAGGACTGAAGCTTTCTTT. Translation gives CSVAIFRTERTEAFF. The chain has TRBV29-1 and TRBJ1-1; D is ambiguous. The CDR3 consists of 15 residues. Per germline, CDR1 SQVTM and CDR2 ANQGSEA. The V end was cut by 4 bases, the J end by 5 bases, with 20 bases between.

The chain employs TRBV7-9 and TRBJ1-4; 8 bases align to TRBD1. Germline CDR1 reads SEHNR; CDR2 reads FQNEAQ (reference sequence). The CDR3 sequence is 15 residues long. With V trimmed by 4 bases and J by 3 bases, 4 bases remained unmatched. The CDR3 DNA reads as TGTGCCAGCAGCTACCGACAGGGGCCTAATGAAAAACTGTTTTTT. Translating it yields CASSYRQGPNEKLFF.

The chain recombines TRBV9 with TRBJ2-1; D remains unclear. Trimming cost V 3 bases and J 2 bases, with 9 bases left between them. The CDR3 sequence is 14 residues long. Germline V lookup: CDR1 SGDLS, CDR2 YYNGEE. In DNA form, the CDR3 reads TGTGCCAGCAGCGCCCAACAGCCCTACAATGAGCAGTTCTTC. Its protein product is CASSAQQPYNEQFF.

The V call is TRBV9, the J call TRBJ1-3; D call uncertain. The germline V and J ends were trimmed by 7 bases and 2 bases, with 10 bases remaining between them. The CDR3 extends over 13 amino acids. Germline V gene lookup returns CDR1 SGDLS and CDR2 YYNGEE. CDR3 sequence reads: CASGIGPGNTIYF. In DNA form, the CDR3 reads TGTGCCAGCGGCATCGGCCCTGGAAACACCATATATTTT. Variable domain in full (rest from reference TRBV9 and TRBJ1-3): DSGVTQTPKHLITATGQRVTLRCSPRSGDLSVYWYQQSLDQGLQFLIQYYNGEERAKGNILERFSAQQFPDLHSELNLSSLELGDSALYFCASGIGPGNTIYFGEGSWLTVV.

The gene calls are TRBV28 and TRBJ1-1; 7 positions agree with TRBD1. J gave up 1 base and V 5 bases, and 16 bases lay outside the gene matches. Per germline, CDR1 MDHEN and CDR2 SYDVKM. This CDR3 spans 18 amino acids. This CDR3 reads CASSGRGAPGRRNTEAFF. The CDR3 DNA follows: TGTGCCAGCAGTGGCAGGGGGGCGCCAGGACGCCGGAACACTGAAGCTTTCTTT.

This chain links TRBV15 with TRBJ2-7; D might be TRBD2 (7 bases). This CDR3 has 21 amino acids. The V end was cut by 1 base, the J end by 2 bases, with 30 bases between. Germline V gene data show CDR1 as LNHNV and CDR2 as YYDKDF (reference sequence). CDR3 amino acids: CATSRVGGRVRGGHLTYEQYF. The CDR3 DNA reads TGTGCCACCAGCAGAGTAGGGGGACGGGTCCGGGGAGGGCACCTTACCTACGAGCAGTACTTC.

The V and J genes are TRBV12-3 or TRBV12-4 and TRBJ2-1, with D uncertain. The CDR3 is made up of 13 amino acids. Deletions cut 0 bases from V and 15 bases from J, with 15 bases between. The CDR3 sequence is CASSLAGWATWFF. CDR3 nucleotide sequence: TGTGCCAGCAGTTTAGCGGGTTGGGCAACGTGGTTCTTC.

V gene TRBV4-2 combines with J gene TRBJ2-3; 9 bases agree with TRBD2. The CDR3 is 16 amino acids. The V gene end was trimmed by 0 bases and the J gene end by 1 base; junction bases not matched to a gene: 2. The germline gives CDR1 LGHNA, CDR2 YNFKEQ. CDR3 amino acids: CASSQDSGGGTDTQYF. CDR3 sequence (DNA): TGTGCCAGCAGCCAAGATAGCGGGGGCGGCACAGATACGCAGTATTTT.

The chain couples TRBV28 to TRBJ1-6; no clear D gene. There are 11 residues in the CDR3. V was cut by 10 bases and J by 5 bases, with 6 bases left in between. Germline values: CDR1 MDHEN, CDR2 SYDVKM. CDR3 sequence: CATHDNSPLHF. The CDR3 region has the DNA TGTGCCACCCATGATAATTCACCCCTCCACTTT.

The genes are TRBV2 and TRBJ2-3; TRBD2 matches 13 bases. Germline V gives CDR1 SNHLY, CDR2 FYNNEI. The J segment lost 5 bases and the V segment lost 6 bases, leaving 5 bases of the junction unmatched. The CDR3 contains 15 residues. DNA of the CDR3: TGTGCCAGCAGCCCACGGACTAGCGGGGGAGATACGCAGTATTTT. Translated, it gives CASSPRTSGGDTQYF.

This chain's CDR3 is CASSGTRGGETQYF. DNA of the CDR3: TGTGCCAGCAGCGGAACCCGGGGCGGCGAGACCCAGTACTTC. V usage is TRBV7-2 and J usage is TRBJ2-5, with D tentatively TRBD1 or TRBD2 (5 bases each). The CDR3 length is 14 residues. Per germline, CDR1 SGHTA and CDR2 FQGNSA. The V gene lost 5 bases and the J gene lost 5 bases, with 15 bases spanning the gap.

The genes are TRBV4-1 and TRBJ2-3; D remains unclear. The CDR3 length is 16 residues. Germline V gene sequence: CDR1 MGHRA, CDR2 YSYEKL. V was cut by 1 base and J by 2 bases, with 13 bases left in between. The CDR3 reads CASSQVPEQLTDTQYF. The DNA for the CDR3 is TGCGCCAGCAGCCAAGTTCCGGAGCAACTCACAGATACGCAGTATTTT.

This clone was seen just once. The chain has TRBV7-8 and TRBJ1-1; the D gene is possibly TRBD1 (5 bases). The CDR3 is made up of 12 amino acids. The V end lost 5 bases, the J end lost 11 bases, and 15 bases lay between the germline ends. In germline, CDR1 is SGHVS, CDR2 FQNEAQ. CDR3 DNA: TGTGCCAGCAGCACACAGGCGCTGGGCGCTTTCTTT. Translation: CASSTQALGAFF.

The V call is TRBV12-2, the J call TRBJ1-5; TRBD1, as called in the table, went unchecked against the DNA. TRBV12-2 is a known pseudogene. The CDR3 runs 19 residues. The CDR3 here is CASRLLGAGDECSNQPQHF. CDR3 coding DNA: TGTGCAAGTCGCTTACTCGGGGCAGGGGATGAGTGTAGCAATCAGCCCCAGCATTTT.

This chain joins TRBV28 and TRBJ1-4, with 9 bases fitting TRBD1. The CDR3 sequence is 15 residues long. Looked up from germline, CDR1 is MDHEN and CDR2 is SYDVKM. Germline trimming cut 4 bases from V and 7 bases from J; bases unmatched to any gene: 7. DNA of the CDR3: TGTGCCAGCAGTTCGGGACAGGGTGGGTTTGAAAAACTGTTTTTT. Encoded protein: CASSSGQGGFEKLFF. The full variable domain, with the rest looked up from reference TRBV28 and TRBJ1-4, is DVKVTQSSRYLVKRTGEKVFLECVQDMDHENMFWYRQDPGLGLRLIYFSYDVKMKEKGDIPEGYSVSREKKERFSLILESASTNQTSMYLCASSSGQGGFEKLFFGSGTQLSVL.

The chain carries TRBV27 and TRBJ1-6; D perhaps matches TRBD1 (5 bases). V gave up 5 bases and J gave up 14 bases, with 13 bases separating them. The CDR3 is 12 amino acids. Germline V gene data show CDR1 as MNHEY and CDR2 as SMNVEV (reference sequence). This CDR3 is CASSTPRGSLHF. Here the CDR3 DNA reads TGTGCCAGCAGTACACCTCGGGGGTCCCTCCACTTT.